Listed below are T cell receptor beta chains from one sample, sequenced in a study of graft-versus-host responses after intestinal transplantation. Antigens of these TCRs are unknown. Measured with immunoSEQ multiplex PCR; TCRdb has only the in-frame clones, and not every one. The table lists around 100,000 clones, approximately 93% of them singletons. Sequenced here: unstimulated CD8+ T cells sorted from spleen or lymph node cells, sampled before transplant. Receptors were obtained from a human donor who was the organ donor for an intestinal transplant. The CDR3 runs from the conserved cysteine through the conserved F or W. Each record gives: V gene, D gene, clone size, J gene, CDR3 DNA, CDR3 protein. D genes are given only for firm matches. A row's size may be missing; if present it is once, few, many or a size class.

V: TRBV19
D: TRBD2
size: once
J: TRBJ2-1
DNA: TGTGCCAGTAGTCCGACTAGCAGGAATGAGCAGTTCTTC
CDR3: CASSPTSRNEQFF

V: TRBV1
D: NA
size: NA
J: TRBJ2-7
DNA: TGCACCAGCAGCCGTACCGGGACAGGGGACTACGAGCAGTACTTC
CDR3: CTSSRTGTGDYEQYF

V: TRBV27
D: NA
size: NA
J: TRBJ2-7
DNA: TGTGCCAGCAGAATTACGGACGGGACAAGCTCCTACGAGCAGTACTTC
CDR3: CASRITDGTSSYEQYF

V: TRBV4-3
D: NA
size: once
J: TRBJ1-2
DNA: TGCGCCAGCAGCCAAGTTCTGTCGGGTGGACTAACCTTC
CDR3: CASSQVLSGGLTF

V: TRBV15
D: NA
size: NA
J: TRBJ2-7
DNA: TGTGCCACCAGCAGTGGGGTCCAGGCCATCCTACACGAGCAGTACTTC
CDR3: CATSSGVQAILHEQYF

V: TRBV9
D: TRBD2
size: NA
J: TRBJ2-5
DNA: TGTGCCAGCAGCGTAGAGGCGGGAGTGGAAGAGACCCAGTACTTC
CDR3: CASSVEAGVEETQYF

V: TRBV27
D: TRBD1
size: NA
J: TRBJ2-7
DNA: TGTGCCAGCAGTTTAGGGACAGGAACCTACGAGCATTACTTC
CDR3: CASSLGTGTYEHYF

V: TRBV28
D: TRBD1
size: NA
J: TRBJ1-5
DNA: TGTGCCAGCAGCCCCACCGGGACAGGGGCCAATCAGCCCCAGCATTTT
CDR3: CASSPTGTGANQPQHF

V: TRBV19
D: TRBD1
size: NA
J: TRBJ1-5
DNA: TGTGCCAGTAGTAGCCAGACAGGGGTCAATCAGCCCCAGCATTTT
CDR3: CASSSQTGVNQPQHF

V: TRBV6-5
D: TRBD1
size: NA
J: TRBJ2-2
DNA: TGTGCCAGCAGTTACGCGGGACAGGGAAGTAGCGGGGAGCTGTTTTTT
CDR3: CASSYAGQGSSGELFF

V: TRBV6-6
D: NA
size: NA
J: TRBJ1-5
DNA: TGTGCCAGCAGTTACTACGGGGATCAGCCCCAGCATTTT
CDR3: CASSYYGDQPQHF

V: TRBV28
D: TRBD2
size: NA
J: TRBJ2-3
DNA: TGTGCCAGCAGTCCCGGGACTAAGGGGAGGCAGTATTTT
CDR3: CASSPGTKGRQYF

V: TRBV27
D: NA
size: NA
J: TRBJ2-3
DNA: TGTGCCAGCAGTTTCATGACTAGTATGGATACGCAGTATTTT
CDR3: CASSFMTSMDTQYF

V: TRBV11-2
D: TRBD1
size: NA
J: TRBJ2-7
DNA: TGTGCCAGCAGCCCAACACCGTGGCAGGGGGTCTCCTACGAGCAGTACTTC
CDR3: CASSPTPWQGVSYEQYF

V: TRBV11-2
D: TRBD2
size: NA
J: TRBJ2-3
DNA: TGTGCCAGCAGCCCAAATCCGGGGCGGGAGCTCACAGATACGCAGTATTTT
CDR3: CASSPNPGRELTDTQYF

V: TRBV7-9
D: NA
size: NA
J: TRBJ2-7
DNA: TGTGCCAGCAGCTTAGGCGGGCCGACCTACGAGCAGTACTTC
CDR3: CASSLGGPTYEQYF

V: TRBV7-2
D: NA
size: NA
J: TRBJ1-5
DNA: TGTGCCAGCAGCTTAGTGGGTCAGCCCCAGCATTTT
CDR3: CASSLVGQPQHF

V: TRBV11-3
D: TRBD2
size: once
J: TRBJ2-5
DNA: TGTGCCAGCAGCTTAGGGCTAGCGGGCCAAGAGACCCAGTACTTC
CDR3: CASSLGLAGQETQYF

V: TRBV5-6
D: NA
size: NA
J: TRBJ1-1
DNA: TGTGCCAGCAGCTTGCACGGCTCGTGGACTGAAGCTTTCTTT
CDR3: CASSLHGSWTEAFF

V: TRBV19
D: TRBD2
size: NA
J: TRBJ2-1
DNA: TGTGCCAGTAGTATGGCTAGCGGGAGTGAGCAGTTCTTC
CDR3: CASSMASGSEQFF

V: TRBV5-6
D: TRBD1
size: NA
J: TRBJ2-7
DNA: TGTGCCAGCAGCCTTGGACAGGCCCCCTACGAGCAGTACTTC
CDR3: CASSLGQAPYEQYF

V: TRBV6-6
D: NA
size: NA
J: TRBJ2-7
DNA: TGTGCCAGCAGTTACTCCAGACTGACAGTTAGCCACGAGCAGTACTTC
CDR3: CASSYSRLTVSHEQYF

V: TRBV9
D: TRBD2
size: NA
J: TRBJ2-7
DNA: TGTGCCAGCAGCGTCGGACTAGCGGGAGACGAGCAGTACTTC
CDR3: CASSVGLAGDEQYF

V: TRBV13
D: TRBD1
size: NA
J: TRBJ2-1
DNA: TGTGCCAGCGGGATGTGGGACAGGGGTTTAAGTAATGAGCAGTTCTTC
CDR3: CASGMWDRGLSNEQFF

V: TRBV7-8
D: NA
size: once
J: TRBJ2-7
DNA: TGTGCCAGCAGCGGTCACAGGGACCTTCGGGACGAGCAGTACTTC
CDR3: CASSGHRDLRDEQYF

V: TRBV7-6
D: NA
size: NA
J: TRBJ2-7
DNA: TGTGCCAGCAGCTTAGGAGAAAACCGGTACGAGCAGTACTTC
CDR3: CASSLGENRYEQYF

V: TRBV10-3
D: NA
size: NA
J: TRBJ1-2
DNA: TGTGCCATCAGTGACCTAGGTATCTATGGCTACACCTTC
CDR3: CAISDLGIYGYTF

V: TRBV5-5
D: NA
size: NA
J: TRBJ2-3
DNA: TGTGCCAGCAGCTTGGAGGTATGGCAGCGCACAGATACGCAGTATTTT
CDR3: CASSLEVWQRTDTQYF

V: TRBV6-6
D: TRBD1
size: NA
J: TRBJ2-1
DNA: TGTGCCAGCGGACAATGGGACAGTTACAATGAGCAGTTCTTC
CDR3: CASGQWDSYNEQFF

V: TRBV21-1
D: NA
size: NA
J: TRBJ1-5
DNA: TGTGCCAGCAGCAAAGGGAAAGTTGTCGGGGTGGGTCAGCCCCAGCATTTT
CDR3: CASSKGKVVGVGQPQHF